Listed below are T cell receptor beta chains from one sample, sequenced in a study of blood T cells in healthy people across ages. TCRdb reanalysed the 5' RACE reads using MiXCR and keeps one entry per CDR3 protein. The sample records under 2,000,000 distinct CDR3 sequences, 49% being singletons. Sequences were obtained from blood. Receptor source: a middle-aged woman in good health. CDR3s leave out the opening cysteine and the closing phenylalanine or tryptophan. The order of the fields is J gene, D gene, V gene, CDR3 protein. The D gene is left open where the match is weak.

TRBJ2-5	-	TRBV7-2	ASSLEAGANQETQY
TRBJ1-4	TRBD1	TRBV4-2	ASSQLRTGGSLATNEKLF
TRBJ2-7	-	TRBV28	ASSNLLESSYEQY
TRBJ2-7	-	TRBV7-9	ARSARRDYEQY
TRBJ1-5	-	TRBV4-1	ASNQDEDSNQPQH
TRBJ2-1	TRBD1	TRBV20-1	SASGTGTYNEQF
TRBJ2-3	-	TRBV7-2	ASSLGPAYTDTQY
TRBJ2-1	TRBD2	TRBV6-2/TRBV6-3	ASSGPLAGGPYEQF
TRBJ1-5	-	TRBV10-2	ASSDGDYNQPQH
TRBJ2-4	-	TRBV7-9	ASSYPQGPKNIQY
TRBJ1-5	-	TRBV7-2	ASSLRSSGGAETQH
TRBJ2-5	-	TRBV6-5	ASGEGTQY
TRBJ2-5	TRBD2	TRBV20-1	SATLAGAEAETQY
TRBJ2-3	-	TRBV27	ASSKIDGVTSTDTQY
TRBJ2-2	TRBD2	TRBV4-3	ASSQGGTSGATGELF
TRBJ2-1	-	TRBV29-1	SVEGRGREQF
TRBJ2-5	TRBD2	TRBV20-1	SARDRLAGGETQY
TRBJ2-4	-	TRBV7-2	ASSLAGGTVKNIQY
TRBJ2-2	TRBD1	TRBV27	ASSFKGQGFTGELF
TRBJ2-1	-	TRBV6-2/TRBV6-3	ASSPSSAGEQF
TRBJ2-3	TRBD2	TRBV20-1	SASSPLAGEGGDTQY
TRBJ2-7	-	TRBV10-3	AISESPTSVNEQY
TRBJ2-5	-	TRBV3-1	ASSQEGVVSSQETQY
TRBJ2-4	TRBD1	TRBV28	ASSLGAQGAHAKNIQY
TRBJ2-1	-	TRBV6-5	ASSYSGREQF
TRBJ2-5	-	TRBV5-6	ASSTEGSYRETQY
TRBJ1-2	-	TRBV11-1	ASSLGPRFTDGYT
TRBJ2-7	-	TRBV21-1	ASSKVGTTGTESSYEQY
TRBJ2-1	-	TRBV29-1	SVGDGSYNEQF
TRBJ1-5	-	TRBV27	ASSLIWGESGQPQH
TRBJ2-5	-	TRBV15	ATSRDFSGSQEAQY
TRBJ1-4	-	TRBV7-2	ASSSPGGRGNEKLF
TRBJ2-7	-	TRBV18	ASSPLDSYEQY
TRBJ1-2	-	TRBV29-1	SVESGPGGYT
TRBJ2-3	-	TRBV29-1	SVSLGQDTQY
TRBJ2-3	-	TRBV6-5	ASSYVQGADTQY
TRBJ2-3	-	TRBV20-1	SASFSGGTDTQY
-	-	TRBV2	ASSPVGAGYEQY
TRBJ1-2	TRBD1	TRBV7-2	ASSSPGQGGVQSYGYT
TRBJ1-1	TRBD1	TRBV6-6	ASRYDRDREAF
TRBJ1-2	TRBD1	TRBV11-1	ASSPGQGAHYGYT
TRBJ2-7	TRBD1	TRBV29-1	SVGGQGAGYEQY
TRBJ1-2	-	TRBV29-1	SVEDQDYGYT
TRBJ2-1	-	TRBV7-2	ASSLVSGQRTYNEQF
TRBJ2-1	TRBD2	TRBV19	ASSIAGGGNEQF
TRBJ2-5	TRBD2	TRBV4-1	ASSPLGLAGEDQETQY
TRBJ1-4	-	TRBV6-5	ASSRGTLNEKLF
TRBJ2-7	-	TRBV15	ATSSRTVGEQY
TRBJ2-7	TRBD1	TRBV27	ASSGQGNAEQY
TRBJ2-5	TRBD1	TRBV11-2	ASSFRGTGEETQY
-	-	TRBV11-2	ASSSYYPDPTAQETQY
TRBJ2-7	-	TRBV5-1	ASSVAKHRVLKNYEQY
TRBJ2-2	-	TRBV5-4	ASSFSGVTNTGELF
TRBJ2-1	TRBD2	TRBV28	AVGGGLNEQF
TRBJ2-1	TRBD2	TRBV29-1	SVEPGGDEQF
TRBJ2-1	TRBD1	TRBV4-2	ASSQPTGDNEQF
TRBJ2-3	-	TRBV28	ASSFSSGTDTQY
TRBJ1-4	-	TRBV7-2	ASSFGGSATNEKLF
TRBJ2-6	-	TRBV7-2	ANLRWGANVLT
TRBJ2-5	-	TRBV12-3/TRBV12-4	ASSPPHPLGQETQY